This T cell receptor beta chain was obtained from a study of blood T cell repertoires in COVID-19. Whole-study context: Both acute and convalescent COVID-19 samples were obtained from the United States, Italy and Spain. T cells, B-cell-depleted T cells, or PBMCs provided the cDNA or gDNA that served as material.

As originally analysed: Using reference gene primer amplification, nucleated cell counts were estimated. Here immunoSEQ multiplex PCR was the method, and the copy in TCRdb shows in-frame clones only, minus some. V, J and clone size were drawn from that table, and D and trimming were deduced from the DNA. This sample has roughly 240,000 clones, with roughly 84% found just once. This sequence originates from a man aged 35 to 55 who had recovered from COVID-19. Sequenced sample: peripheral blood.

CDR3 sequence: CASSLGLAVTGELFF. The CDR3 DNA follows: TGTGCCAGCAGCTTAGGACTAGCGGTCACCGGGGAGCTGTTTTTT. The rearrangement joins TRBV7-9 to TRBJ2-2; 9 bases are a match to TRBD2. Germline V lookup: CDR1 SEHNR, CDR2 FQNEAQ (reference sequence). V lost 1 base and J lost 4; bases outside the gene matches: 1. The CDR3 contains 15 residues.